This T cell receptor beta chain was retrieved from a study of T cell responses to AZD1222 COVID-19 vaccine. Study-level information: Researchers grouped second doses given at about 4 or about 12 weeks into one pool.

Clones were read by immunoSEQ multiplex PCR, and TCRdb kept only the in-frame ones, dropping some. The sample includes 35,000 to 45,000 clones, less than 85% seen only once; the top ten take around 3.9%. Overall study findings and caveats: Unmutated variant regions are reportedly the target of nearly half of TCRs that are spike-specific.

Concerning this clone itself: Its antigen is unidentified.

Germline trimming cut 5 bases from V and 0 bases from J; bases unmatched to any gene: 7. The length of the CDR3 is 15 residues. Germline CDR1 SGHTA, CDR2 FQGNSA. The receptor comes from an adult in good health. The source material was peripheral blood, sampled on day 0 of AZD1222 vaccination. This chain uses TRBV7-2 with TRBJ2-7; 7 bases agree with TRBD1. CDR3 DNA: TGTGCCAGCAGCCCCCAGACAGGGCTCTCCTACGAGCAGTACTTC. Protein sequence: CASSPQTGLSYEQYF.